Listed below are T cell receptor beta chains from one sample, sequenced in a study of cytomegalovirus exposure and HLA in healthy donors. Profiling relied on immunoSEQ multiplex PCR, and the TCRdb table lists in-frame clones only, not all of them. The sample holds roughly 73,000 clones, 95% seen once. What was sequenced was PBMCs. Source of these receptors: a man aged 18 to 35 in good health and CMV-seronegative. Both conserved end residues are part of each CDR3. Fields, in order: J gene, V gene, D gene, clone size, CDR3 protein, CDR3 DNA. The D gene is left open where the match is weak. The size entry is marked missing in some rows and otherwise reads once, few, many or a size class.

j_gene: TRBJ2-1; v_gene: TRBV27; d_gene: TRBD2; abundance: NA; CDR3aa: CASSLSPLRGGGNEQFF; CDR3nt: TGTGCCAGCAGTTTATCCCCCCTCCGGGGGGGCGGGAATGAGCAGTTCTTC
j_gene: TRBJ2-1; v_gene: TRBV15; d_gene: NA; abundance: once; CDR3aa: CATSSPAYNEQFF; CDR3nt: TGTGCCACCTCTAGCCCAGCCTACAATGAGCAGTTCTTC
j_gene: TRBJ1-3; v_gene: TRBV7-3; d_gene: NA; abundance: NA; CDR3aa: CASDTVVPRRRINIYF; CDR3nt: TGTGCCAGCGACACGGTAGTCCCTCGAAGAAGAATAAACATATATTTT
j_gene: TRBJ2-7; v_gene: TRBV18; d_gene: TRBD2; abundance: NA; CDR3aa: CASSPSGGYEQYF; CDR3nt: TGTGCCAGCTCACCATCGGGGGGCTACGAGCAGTACTTC
j_gene: TRBJ2-3; v_gene: TRBV7-6; d_gene: NA; abundance: NA; CDR3aa: CASSPIQGQRYF; CDR3nt: TGTGCCAGCAGCCCGATACAGGGTCAAAGGTATTTT
j_gene: TRBJ2-3; v_gene: TRBV27; d_gene: TRBD1; abundance: NA; CDR3aa: CASSGQGYKDTQYF; CDR3nt: TGTGCCAGCAGTGGACAGGGGTACAAGGATACGCAGTATTTT
j_gene: TRBJ2-1; v_gene: TRBV4-2; d_gene: NA; abundance: NA; CDR3aa: CASSQGGGPYNEQFF; CDR3nt: TGTGCCAGCAGCCAAGGGGGGGGGCCGTACAATGAGCAGTTCTTC
j_gene: TRBJ1-1; v_gene: TRBV19; d_gene: NA; abundance: NA; CDR3aa: CASSIPLGSKNTEAFF; CDR3nt: TGTGCCAGTAGTATACCGTTGGGCAGTAAGAACACTGAAGCTTTCTTT
j_gene: TRBJ1-2; v_gene: TRBV6-1; d_gene: NA; abundance: NA; CDR3aa: CASSEFGVMNYGYTF; CDR3nt: TGTGCCAGCAGTGAATTCGGGGTTATGAACTATGGCTACACCTTC
j_gene: TRBJ1-2; v_gene: TRBV5-4; d_gene: TRBD1; abundance: NA; CDR3aa: CASSRYQGEEGGYTF; CDR3nt: TGTGCCAGCAGCCGTTACCAGGGGGAAGAGGGAGGCTACACCTTC
j_gene: TRBJ1-1; v_gene: TRBV2; d_gene: NA; abundance: NA; CDR3aa: CASSGQANTEAFF; CDR3nt: TGTGCCAGCAGTGGGCAGGCGAACACTGAAGCTTTCTTT
j_gene: TRBJ1-2; v_gene: TRBV27; d_gene: NA; abundance: once; CDR3aa: CASSLQRADYGYTF; CDR3nt: TGTGCCAGCAGTTTACAGCGGGCAGACTATGGCTACACCTTC
j_gene: TRBJ1-5; v_gene: TRBV13; d_gene: NA; abundance: NA; CDR3aa: CASSRQGINQPQHF; CDR3nt: TGTGCCAGCAGCCGCCAGGGGATAAATCAGCCCCAGCATTTT
j_gene: TRBJ2-7; v_gene: TRBV28; d_gene: NA; abundance: NA; CDR3aa: CASSRLLTGSKQYF; CDR3nt: TGTGCCAGCAGTCGACTCCTTACAGGGTCGAAGCAGTACTTC
j_gene: TRBJ2-1; v_gene: TRBV28; d_gene: NA; abundance: once; CDR3aa: CASSLPDTSSYNEQFF; CDR3nt: TGTGCCAGCAGTCTCCCGGACACCAGCTCCTACAATGAGCAGTTCTTC
j_gene: TRBJ1-5; v_gene: TRBV10-3; d_gene: NA; abundance: NA; CDR3aa: CAISDPYRDSNQPQHF; CDR3nt: TGTGCCATCAGTGACCCCTACAGGGATAGCAATCAGCCCCAGCATTTT
j_gene: TRBJ2-3; v_gene: TRBV5-1; d_gene: NA; abundance: once; CDR3aa: CASNEGGGSTDTQYF; CDR3nt: TGCGCCAGCAACGAAGGGGGGGGTTCCACAGATACGCAGTATTTT
j_gene: TRBJ1-2; v_gene: TRBV6-5; d_gene: TRBD1; abundance: NA; CDR3aa: CASSDRGPLGGYTF; CDR3nt: TGTGCCAGCAGTGACAGGGGGCCCCTTGGTGGCTACACCTTC
j_gene: TRBJ1-3; v_gene: TRBV6-5; d_gene: NA; abundance: NA; CDR3aa: CASSYGREGDTIYF; CDR3nt: TGTGCCAGCAGTTATGGGAGGGAGGGGGACACCATATATTTT
j_gene: TRBJ2-7; v_gene: TRBV7-2; d_gene: NA; abundance: NA; CDR3aa: CASSLVREQYF; CDR3nt: TGTGCCAGCAGCTTAGTTCGGGAGCAGTACTTC
j_gene: TRBJ1-1; v_gene: TRBV13; d_gene: TRBD1; abundance: once; CDR3aa: CASSFRDRGVNTEAFF; CDR3nt: TGTGCCAGCAGCTTCCGGGACAGGGGCGTGAACACTGAAGCTTTCTTT
j_gene: TRBJ2-7; v_gene: TRBV9; d_gene: TRBD1; abundance: NA; CDR3aa: CASSVRDRGTYEQYF; CDR3nt: TGTGCCAGCAGCGTACGGGACAGGGGCACCTACGAGCAGTACTTC
j_gene: TRBJ2-3; v_gene: TRBV5-5; d_gene: TRBD2; abundance: NA; CDR3aa: CASSLGSGGITDTQYF; CDR3nt: TGTGCCAGCAGCTTGGGAAGCGGGGGGATCACAGATACGCAGTATTTT
j_gene: TRBJ2-3; v_gene: TRBV11-2; d_gene: NA; abundance: NA; CDR3aa: CASSLSANTQYF; CDR3nt: TGTGCCAGCAGCTTAAGTGCGAATACGCAGTATTTT
j_gene: TRBJ1-2; v_gene: TRBV19; d_gene: NA; abundance: NA; CDR3aa: CASSIRGFDGYTF; CDR3nt: TGTGCCAGTAGTATTCGGGGATTTGATGGCTACACCTTC
j_gene: TRBJ2-7; v_gene: TRBV9; d_gene: NA; abundance: NA; CDR3aa: CASSVGGADEQYF; CDR3nt: TGTGCCAGCAGCGTTGGGGGGGCGGACGAGCAGTACTTC
j_gene: TRBJ2-1; v_gene: TRBV28; d_gene: TRBD2; abundance: NA; CDR3aa: CASSYNPLRGTNSYNEQFF; CDR3nt: TGTGCCAGCAGTTACAATCCCCTCCGGGGGACTAACTCCTACAATGAGCAGTTCTTC
j_gene: TRBJ2-2; v_gene: TRBV6-4; d_gene: NA; abundance: NA; CDR3aa: CASREGYNTGELFF; CDR3nt: TGTGCCAGCAGGGAGGGATATAACACCGGGGAGCTGTTTTTT
j_gene: TRBJ1-5; v_gene: TRBV7-9; d_gene: TRBD1; abundance: NA; CDR3aa: CASSGTGENQPQHF; CDR3nt: TGTGCCAGCAGTGGGACAGGGGAAAATCAGCCCCAGCATTTT
j_gene: TRBJ2-7; v_gene: TRBV28; d_gene: NA; abundance: NA; CDR3aa: CASSLGVAGFSYEQYF; CDR3nt: TGTGCCAGCAGTTTAGGGGTGGCAGGGTTTTCCTACGAGCAGTACTTC
j_gene: TRBJ2-1; v_gene: TRBV6-6; d_gene: NA; abundance: NA; CDR3aa: CASSLEGNYNEQFF; CDR3nt: TGTGCCAGCAGTTTGGAGGGGAATTACAATGAGCAGTTCTTC
j_gene: TRBJ1-2; v_gene: TRBV6-5; d_gene: TRBD1; abundance: NA; CDR3aa: CASSQGQAHYGYTF; CDR3nt: TGTGCCAGCAGTCAGGGACAGGCTCACTATGGCTACACCTTC
j_gene: TRBJ2-5; v_gene: TRBV7-8; d_gene: TRBD2; abundance: NA; CDR3aa: CAGSSRTSGGLQYF; CDR3nt: TGTGCCGGCAGCTCAAGGACTAGCGGGGGTTTGCAGTACTTC
j_gene: TRBJ2-1; v_gene: TRBV7-2; d_gene: NA; abundance: NA; CDR3aa: CASSPDAGASYNEQFF; CDR3nt: TGTGCCAGCAGCCCCGACGCGGGGGCCTCCTACAATGAGCAGTTCTTC
j_gene: TRBJ1-1; v_gene: TRBV5-6; d_gene: NA; abundance: once; CDR3aa: CASSLGSEAFF; CDR3nt: TGTGCCAGCAGCTTGGGGAGCGAAGCTTTCTTT
j_gene: TRBJ2-2; v_gene: TRBV7-3; d_gene: NA; abundance: NA; CDR3aa: CASSLVANTGELFF; CDR3nt: TGTGCCAGCAGCTTAGTCGCGAACACCGGGGAGCTGTTTTTT
j_gene: TRBJ2-3; v_gene: TRBV6-5; d_gene: TRBD2; abundance: NA; CDR3aa: CASSRGGEHTDTQYF; CDR3nt: TGTGCCAGCTCCCGCGGGGGAGAGCACACAGATACGCAGTATTTT
j_gene: TRBJ1-2; v_gene: TRBV27; d_gene: NA; abundance: NA; CDR3aa: CASRRGMNYGYTF; CDR3nt: TGTGCCAGCCGTAGAGGCATGAACTATGGCTACACCTTC
j_gene: TRBJ2-2; v_gene: TRBV28; d_gene: TRBD2; abundance: NA; CDR3aa: CASSEAGVNTGELFF; CDR3nt: TGTGCCAGCAGTGAAGCGGGGGTTAACACCGGGGAGCTGTTTTTT
j_gene: TRBJ2-3; v_gene: TRBV11-2; d_gene: NA; abundance: NA; CDR3aa: CASSHPAGGTDTQYF; CDR3nt: TGTGCCAGCAGCCACCCGGCAGGGGGCACAGATACGCAGTATTTT
j_gene: TRBJ1-5; v_gene: TRBV28; d_gene: NA; abundance: NA; CDR3aa: CASDESNQPQHF; CDR3nt: TGTGCCAGCGATGAGAGCAATCAGCCCCAGCATTTT
j_gene: TRBJ1-1; v_gene: TRBV30; d_gene: NA; abundance: NA; CDR3aa: CAWSVGIEAFF; CDR3nt: TGTGCCTGGAGTGTCGGGATTGAAGCTTTCTTT
j_gene: TRBJ2-6; v_gene: TRBV19; d_gene: NA; abundance: NA; CDR3aa: CASSRDGPSSGANVLTF; CDR3nt: TGTGCCAGTAGTAGAGACGGTCCTAGCTCTGGGGCCAACGTCCTGACTTTC
j_gene: TRBJ2-1; v_gene: TRBV2; d_gene: NA; abundance: NA; CDR3aa: CASSEAGQGIYNEQFF; CDR3nt: TGTGCCAGCAGTGAAGCGGGCCAGGGGATCTACAATGAGCAGTTCTTC
j_gene: TRBJ2-6; v_gene: TRBV5-6; d_gene: TRBD2; abundance: NA; CDR3aa: CASSLGAGASGANVLTF; CDR3nt: TGTGCCAGCAGCTTGGGAGCGGGGGCCTCTGGGGCCAACGTCCTGACTTTC
j_gene: TRBJ2-3; v_gene: TRBV19; d_gene: NA; abundance: NA; CDR3aa: CASAGPTDTQYF; CDR3nt: TGTGCCAGCGCGGGACCCACAGATACGCAGTATTTT
j_gene: TRBJ2-3; v_gene: TRBV6-6; d_gene: NA; abundance: NA; CDR3aa: CASSYSGGGTDTQYF; CDR3nt: TGTGCCAGCAGTTACTCAGGGGGTGGCACAGATACGCAGTATTTT
j_gene: TRBJ1-5; v_gene: TRBV2; d_gene: TRBD1; abundance: NA; CDR3aa: CASSDTGGYQPQHF; CDR3nt: TGTGCCAGCAGCGACACAGGGGGCTATCAGCCCCAGCATTTT
j_gene: TRBJ2-5; v_gene: TRBV25-1; d_gene: NA; abundance: NA; CDR3aa: CASSATQGTQYF; CDR3nt: TGTGCCAGCAGTGCGACCCAGGGGACCCAGTACTTC
j_gene: TRBJ2-2; v_gene: TRBV6-5; d_gene: NA; abundance: NA; CDR3aa: CASSYPTSGRGELFF; CDR3nt: TGTGCCAGCAGTTACCCGACAAGTGGGAGAGGGGAGCTGTTTTTT
j_gene: TRBJ2-7; v_gene: TRBV15; d_gene: TRBD1; abundance: NA; CDR3aa: CATSRGTGQTIYEQYF; CDR3nt: TGTGCCACCAGCAGAGGTACGGGACAGACGATATACGAGCAGTACTTC
j_gene: TRBJ2-5; v_gene: TRBV7-9; d_gene: NA; abundance: NA; CDR3aa: CASSLEDSQETQYF; CDR3nt: TGTGCCAGCAGCTTAGAGGACAGTCAAGAGACCCAGTACTTC
j_gene: TRBJ2-2; v_gene: TRBV30; d_gene: TRBD1; abundance: NA; CDR3aa: CAWSGHRGEGELFF; CDR3nt: TGTGCCTGGAGTGGTCACAGGGGGGAAGGGGAGCTGTTTTTT
j_gene: TRBJ1-5; v_gene: TRBV7-8; d_gene: NA; abundance: NA; CDR3aa: CASSSEMSGLQPQHF; CDR3nt: TGTGCCAGCAGCTCAGAAATGTCAGGACTTCAGCCCCAGCATTTT
j_gene: TRBJ2-7; v_gene: TRBV27; d_gene: TRBD1; abundance: NA; CDR3aa: CASSSGTGGDEQYF; CDR3nt: TGTGCCAGCAGTTCCGGGACAGGAGGGGACGAGCAGTACTTC
j_gene: TRBJ2-7; v_gene: TRBV13; d_gene: NA; abundance: NA; CDR3aa: CASSLGGRNEQYF; CDR3nt: TGTGCCAGCAGCTTAGGGGGGCGCAACGAGCAGTACTTC
j_gene: TRBJ2-5; v_gene: TRBV7-2; d_gene: TRBD2; abundance: NA; CDR3aa: CASSLARGGQETQYF; CDR3nt: TGTGCCAGCAGCTTAGCGCGCGGGGGGCAAGAGACCCAGTACTTC
j_gene: TRBJ1-1; v_gene: TRBV10-2; d_gene: NA; abundance: once; CDR3aa: CASNRSPGDTEAFF; CDR3nt: TGCGCCAGCAACCGGTCACCCGGGGACACTGAAGCTTTCTTT
j_gene: TRBJ2-3; v_gene: TRBV10-3; d_gene: TRBD1; abundance: NA; CDR3aa: CAISARQGSPTDTQYF; CDR3nt: TGTGCCATCAGTGCGAGACAGGGGTCACCAACAGATACGCAGTATTTT